These 2 T cell receptor beta chains were all obtained from the same sample, sequenced in a study of T cells in Graves' hyperthyroidism and ophthalmopathy. From RNA transcripts, TCR beta CDR3 regions were amplified. First-round RT-PCR targeting the TCR CDR3 was performed with the HTBI primer set. TCRdb independently ran MiXCR on the multiplex PCR reads; one entry per CDR3 protein. The data show over 400,000 distinct CDR3 sequences, under 15% seen once. Material: blood. These receptors were obtained from a man between 18 and 35 years old with Graves' ophthalmopathy.

This clonotype was counted at least ten times. The chain carries TRBV12-3 or TRBV12-4 and TRBJ2-5; D is possibly TRBD1 (6 bases). The CDR3 spans 14 residues. V was cut by 1 base and J by 5 bases, with 11 bases left in between. The CDR3 loop is CASSLDRAKETQYF. CDR3 nucleotide sequence: TGTGCCAGCAGTTTAGACAGGGCAAAGGAGACCCAGTACTTC.

This clonotype came up many times. J is TRBJ1-2 and V is TRBV5-8, with D perhaps matching TRBD1 (5 bases). The CDR3 runs 15 residues. The germline CDR1 and CDR2 sequences are SGHTS and YDEGEE. Trimming cost V 0 bases and J 2 bases, with 11 bases left between them. The CDR3 nucleotides are TGTGCCAGCAGCTTGGTCGTGGGGCAGAACTATGGCTACACCTTC. The encoded protein is CASSLVVGQNYGYTF.